This T cell receptor beta chain derives from a study of cytomegalovirus exposure and HLA in healthy donors. This clone was seen once. Assay: immunoSEQ multiplex PCR; the TCRdb copy retains only in-frame clones and omits some. This sample has about 68,000 clones; 95% to 97% occur once, and the top ten carry around 2.5%. V was pared by 5 bases and J by 6 bases, with 11 bases of the junction left unmatched. This CDR3 region has 15 residues. CDR1 and CDR2 (germline): MDHEN, SYDVKM. The sample comprised PBMCs. The chain has TRBV28 and TRBJ2-3; TRBD2 matches 7 bases. The TCR originated in a man aged 18 to 30 in good health and CMV-seronegative. The CDR3 bases are TGTGCCAGCAGTCCCCCGGGGAGGCGGGGGGATACGCAGTATTTT. It specifies CASSPPGRRGDTQYF.